The rows below give T cell receptor beta chains drawn from one sample of a study of beta chain features in type 1 diabetes. Some clones are missing from TCRdb's copy, which holds only in-frame ones; the method was immunoSEQ multiplex PCR. The sample contains hundreds of thousands of clones, 14% to 15% of which appear only once. The source material was naive CD4+ T cells from blood. The source is a man between 18 and 35 years old with type 1 diabetes. The CDR3 runs from the conserved cysteine through the conserved F or W. D genes are given only for firm matches. A row's size may be missing; if present it is once, few, many or a size class.

CDR3nt	CDR3aa	v_gene	j_gene	abundance	len	d_gene
TGCGCCAGCAGCCTCATCCCCGGGACAGGGGGGAACATTCAGTACTTC	CASSLIPGTGGNIQYF	TRBV5-1	TRBJ2-4	few	16	TRBD1
TGCGCCAGCAGCCAAGAGAGGGCCCCGGCCAACGTCCTGACTTTC	CASSQERAPANVLTF	TRBV4-1	TRBJ2-6	NA	15	NA
TGTGCCAGCAGCTTAACAGGGGGCTGGGGCTACACCTTC	CASSLTGGWGYTF	TRBV5-4	TRBJ1-2	NA	13	TRBD1
TGTGCCAGCAGTTACAGGCAGGGAAGTCCCCTCCACTTT	CASSYRQGSPLHF	TRBV6-5	TRBJ1-6	few	13	NA
TGTGCCAGCAGCTCCGGCACAGGGGGAAGAGGCTACACCTTC	CASSSGTGGRGYTF	TRBV7-2	TRBJ1-2	NA	14	TRBD1
TGTGCCAGCACTGGACAGGGGGCTTGGGGCTACACCTTC	CASTGQGAWGYTF	TRBV28	TRBJ1-2	NA	13	TRBD1
TGTGCCAGCAGTGTTGGACTAGCGGGAGCAGCGACCCAGTACTTC	CASSVGLAGAATQYF	TRBV2	TRBJ2-5	NA	15	TRBD2
TGTGCCAGCTCACCAAGCTCGACAGGGACTTATGACGAGCAGTACTTC	CASSPSSTGTYDEQYF	TRBV18	TRBJ2-7	NA	16	NA
TGTGCCAGCAGCTTTCCCGGGGGGACTTACAATGAGCAGTTCTTC	CASSFPGGTYNEQFF	TRBV7-9	TRBJ2-1	NA	15	TRBD2
TGTGCCAGCTCACCCCGGGACAGGGACTATGGCTACACCTTC	CASSPRDRDYGYTF	TRBV18	TRBJ1-2	NA	14	TRBD1
TGTGCCTGGAAGGGGTTTACCTATGGCTACACCTTC	CAWKGFTYGYTF	TRBV30	TRBJ1-2	NA	12	NA
TGCGCCAGCAGCCCGGGAGGACAGGGGCCCCCGGGGGCCAACGTCCTGACTTTC	CASSPGGQGPPGANVLTF	TRBV5-1	TRBJ2-6	NA	18	TRBD1
TGCGCCAGCAGCCGGGCCGTACTAGCGGGGTCCTACGAGCAGTACTTC	CASSRAVLAGSYEQYF	TRBV5-1	TRBJ2-7	few	16	TRBD2
TGCAGCGTTGTCAGTACAACTAATGAAAAACTGTTTTTT	CSVVSTTNEKLFF	TRBV29-1	TRBJ1-4	NA	13	NA
TGCGCCAGCAGCCAAGATTCGACAGGCCCAAACGAGCAGTACTTC	CASSQDSTGPNEQYF	TRBV4-3	TRBJ2-7	NA	15	NA
TGCAGCGTTGGAGTAGCGGGAGAGGATGAGCAGTTCTTC	CSVGVAGEDEQFF	TRBV29-1	TRBJ2-1	few	13	TRBD2
TGTGCCAGCAGCGTAGCGGCGCAGCGGGGGGCGGAGACCCAGTACTTC	CASSVAAQRGAETQYF	TRBV9	TRBJ2-5	few	16	TRBD2
TGCGCCAGCAGCCAACCGAGGGACAGGGGGATCCACAATGAGCAGTTCTTC	CASSQPRDRGIHNEQFF	TRBV4-1	TRBJ2-1	few	17	TRBD1
TGTGCCAGCACCTCCGTGGACAGGGGGCTGAGTGGCTACACCTTC	CASTSVDRGLSGYTF	TRBV2	TRBJ1-2	NA	15	TRBD1
TGTGCCAGCAGTTACTTAGCGGGGGGGCTTAATACGCAGTATTTT	CASSYLAGGLNTQYF	TRBV6-5	TRBJ2-3	NA	15	TRBD2
TGTGCCAGCAGCTCAGGGGGCCAATCAGAGACCCAGTACTTC	CASSSGGQSETQYF	TRBV5-4	TRBJ2-5	NA	14	TRBD1
TGTGCCAGCAGCTTAGCGACAGGGTCCAACGAGCAGTACTTC	CASSLATGSNEQYF	TRBV7-9	TRBJ2-7	NA	14	TRBD1
TGTGCCAGCAGCCCGCCGGTAGACAGGGAGCAGTTCTTC	CASSPPVDREQFF	TRBV28	TRBJ2-1	few	13	NA
TGTGCCAGCAGCTTTCCCCTTGCTAGCGGGGGGCTCACAGATACGCAGTATTTT	CASSFPLASGGLTDTQYF	TRBV7-9	TRBJ2-3	NA	18	TRBD2
TGTGCCAGCAGCTTAATCGGGACTCTACGCACAGATACGCAGTATTTT	CASSLIGTLRTDTQYF	TRBV7-2	TRBJ2-3	NA	16	NA
TGCGCCAGCAGCTTGGAGGGGCCGAGAGAAGAGACCCAGTACTTC	CASSLEGPREETQYF	TRBV5-1	TRBJ2-5	few	15	NA
TGCGCCAGCAGCTTGCGGAGTGGTATGAACACTGAAGCTTTCTTT	CASSLRSGMNTEAFF	TRBV5-1	TRBJ1-1	NA	15	NA
TGTGCCAGCAGCGGGGACTCAGGGGGAGAACCGGGCGCCTTC	CASSGDSGGEPGAF	TRBV7-2	TRBJ1-2	NA	14	TRBD1
TGTGCCAGCAGCACCGGACAGGGAGTTGACGAGCAGTACTTC	CASSTGQGVDEQYF	TRBV7-9	TRBJ2-7	NA	14	TRBD1
TGTGCCAGCAGTCGTCCCCAGGGAAGGGAATCCTACAATGAGCAGTTCTTC	CASSRPQGRESYNEQFF	TRBV28	TRBJ2-1	few	17	NA
TGTGCCAGCAGCCAACCCCAAGGGGCACTAGCGAGCTCTGGGGCCAACGTCCTGACTTTC	CASSQPQGALASSGANVLTF	TRBV4-2	TRBJ2-6	NA	20	TRBD2
TGTGCCTGGGATGCCGGGACTAGCTCCATCAATGAGCAGTTCTTC	CAWDAGTSSINEQFF	TRBV30	TRBJ2-1	NA	15	TRBD2
TGTGCCAGCAGTGCCGGGACAGACGGAACCTTAAATCAGCCCCAGCATTTT	CASSAGTDGTLNQPQHF	TRBV6-9	TRBJ1-5	NA	17	TRBD1
TGCAGCGCCGCCGGGGGCACAGATACGCAGTATTTT	CSAAGGTDTQYF	TRBV29-1	TRBJ2-3	many	12	NA
TGTGCCAGCAGTTCCCGGGATGGACAGGGGGCTGGGGCCAACGTCCTGACTTTC	CASSSRDGQGAGANVLTF	TRBV28	TRBJ2-6	NA	18	TRBD1
TGTGCCAGCAGCTTAGAGTTTTGGGGGCAGGGGTACGAGCAGTACTTC	CASSLEFWGQGYEQYF	TRBV13	TRBJ2-7	few	16	NA
TGTGCCTGGAGTGTTGAAACGGTTAGCAATCAGCCCCAGCATTTT	CAWSVETVSNQPQHF	TRBV30	TRBJ1-5	NA	15	NA
TGTGCCAGCAGCTTATCAGGGATCCACAATGAGCAGTTCTTC	CASSLSGIHNEQFF	TRBV7-7	TRBJ2-1	few	14	NA
TGTGCCAGCAGTTACTCTCGACTAGCGGGAGGGGATCAAGAGACCCAGTACTTC	CASSYSRLAGGDQETQYF	TRBV28	TRBJ2-5	few	18	TRBD2
TGTGCCACCAGCAGCGGGACAGGGAACTATGGCTACACCTTC	CATSSGTGNYGYTF	TRBV15	TRBJ1-2	NA	14	TRBD1
TGCAGCGTTGAAAACAGGGCCACAGATACGCAGTATTTT	CSVENRATDTQYF	TRBV29-1	TRBJ2-3	few	13	NA